The 30 T cell receptor beta chains in this list originate from one sample, sequenced in a study of Graves' ophthalmopathy and Graves' hyperthyroidism. Amplification targeted the TCR beta CDR3 regions, with RNA transcripts as the source material. The workflow started with a first-round RT-PCR run with HTBI primers and then moved on to a second-round multiplex PCR. One entry per CDR3 protein results from TCRdb running MiXCR on the multiplex PCR reads. The repertoire consists of approximately 1.2 million distinct CDR3 sequences, with about 40% occurring once and the leading ten covering approximately 12%. Sequenced sample: peripheral blood or thyroid tissue (not recorded which). These TCRs come from an adult man with Graves' hyperthyroidism.

V is TRBV2 and J is TRBJ2-2; D gene uncertain. Germline loops: CDR1 SNHLY, CDR2 FYNNEI. V dropped 6 bases and J dropped 7 bases, with 9 bases sitting between them. The CDR3 spans 12 residues. CDR3 nucleotide sequence: TGTGCCAGCAGCAAGGGCGTCGGGGAGCTGTTTTTT. This sequence encodes CASSKGVGELFF.

This clonotype was recorded a few times. This chain uses TRBV29-1 with TRBJ1-5; D unclear. Germline V gives CDR1 SQVTM, CDR2 ANQGSEA. This CDR3 has 12 amino acids. V was shortened by 2 bases and J by 2 bases, with 4 bases between the two germline ends. The CDR3 here is CSVERGNQPQHF. The DNA for the CDR3 is TGCAGCGTTGAACGTGGCAATCAGCCCCAGCATTTT.

For this clonotype: A much larger clone is a single base away; this may be a read error. The chain has TRBV5-5 and TRBJ2-7; D assignment may be TRBD1 or TRBD2 (5 bases each). Germline V gives CDR1 SGHKS, CDR2 YYEKEE (reference sequence). The CDR3 runs 12 residues. The CDR3 DNA is TGCGCCGGCAGCCGAGGGACGGGCGAGCAGTACTTC. Residues: CAGSRGTGEQYF.

The V and J genes are TRBV10-3 and TRBJ2-5; 8 bases match TRBD2. The J segment lost 3 bases and the V segment lost 6 bases, leaving 6 bases of the junction unmatched. Germline V gives CDR1 ENHRY, CDR2 SYGVKD. The length of the CDR3 is 14 residues. This CDR3 is CAIRGGGLEETQYF. CDR3 sequence (DNA): TGTGCCATCAGGGGCGGGGGGCTGGAAGAGACCCAGTACTTC.

A word on this clonotype: A much bigger clone sits one base away, suggesting this may be a read error. The chain links TRBV7-9 to TRBJ1-4; D is possibly TRBD1 (5 bases). V was clipped by 4 bases and J by 6 bases, with 15 bases between them. The CDR3 sequence is 15 residues long. CDR1 SEHNR and CDR2 FQNEAQ come from the germline V gene (reference sequence). The CDR3 nucleotides are TGTGCCAGCAGCTGGACCGGGACCCGGCATGAAAAACTGTTTTTT. This translates into CASSWTGTRHEKLFF.

The count of this clonotype is one. V and J are TRBV11-2 and TRBJ2-5; unclear D gene. Germline V gene sequence: CDR1 SGHAT, CDR2 FQNNGV. The length of the CDR3 is 13 residues. Deletions cut 5 bases from V and 7 bases from J, with 14 bases between. In DNA form, the CDR3 reads TGTGCCAGCAGCGATCTAGGGATTGGGACCCAGTACTTC. This gives the protein CASSDLGIGTQYF.

On this clonotype: Without the conserved terminal phenylalanine or tryptophan, this CDR3 likely stems from a read error. The chain combines TRBV6-5 with TRBJ2-7; 8 bases map to TRBD1. This CDR3 has 13 residues. The V segment lost 6 bases and the J segment 3 bases; nucleotides outside the gene matches: 4. In germline, CDR1 is MNHEY, CDR2 SVGAGI. CDR3 residues: CASRATGVYEQYL. DNA for the CDR3: TGTGCCAGCAGAGCGACAGGGGTCTACGAGCAGTACCTC.

The V call is TRBV12-3 or TRBV12-4, the J call TRBJ1-5; D not certain. This CDR3 has 16 amino acids. The V gene lost 1 base and the J gene lost 2 bases, with 12 bases spanning the gap. CDR3 sequence: CASSLVGNSGNQPQHF. DNA of the CDR3: TGTGCCAGCAGTTTAGTGGGAAACTCTGGCAATCAGCCCCAGCATTTT.

In this sample, this clonotype turned up a few times. This chain joins TRBV29-1 and TRBJ2-7, with D possibly being TRBD2 (5 bases). This CDR3 is 13 amino acids long. Trimming removed 4 bases from V and 1 base from J, with 11 bases in between. Germline V gene data show CDR1 as SQVTM and CDR2 as ANQGSEA. The CDR3 protein is CSVVYGRSYEQYF. The CDR3 bases are TGCAGCGTTGTGTATGGGAGATCCTACGAGCAGTACTTC.

On this clonotype itself: A clone one base away is much larger, so this may be a read error. The chain links TRBV5-4 to TRBJ1-2; D is ambiguous. In germline, CDR1 is SGHNT, CDR2 YYREEE (reference sequence). The CDR3 runs to 13 residues. The CDR3 protein is CASSSSPGYGCTF. In DNA, the CDR3 is TGTGCCAGCAGCTCCTCCCCAGGATATGGCTGCACCTTC.

This clonotype was counted between two and nine times. The chain's CDR3 is CASRTDSAYYGYTF. The CDR3 nucleotides read TGTGCCAGCAGGACGGACAGTGCGTACTATGGCTACACCTTC. The V gene is TRBV6-5, the J gene TRBJ1-2, with TRBD1 as a possible D gene (6 bases). V was trimmed by 6 bases and J by 3 bases, leaving 14 bases between them. Germline values: CDR1 MNHEY, CDR2 SVGAGI. The CDR3 contains 14 residues.

V gene TRBV10-1 combines with J gene TRBJ2-5; D is uncertain. V was trimmed by 0 bases and J by 1 base, leaving 6 bases between them. Germline lookup yields CDR1 WNHNN and CDR2 SYGVQD (reference sequence). The CDR3 sequence is 14 residues long. The CDR3 protein is CASSESTAQETQYF. DNA of the CDR3: TGCGCCAGCAGTGAGTCCACGGCCCAAGAGACCCAGTACTTC.

In regard to this clonotype: The CDR3 carries no conserved terminal phenylalanine or tryptophan, so it likely arises from a read error. The DNA is left out, because the CDR3 cannot be placed on it with certainty; the CDR3 is given as TCRdb lists it. The chain couples TRBV6-5 to TRBJ1-4. A total of 10 residues make up the CDR3, ends included. Germline V gene sequence: CDR1 MNHEY, CDR2 SVGAGI. The CDR3 loop reads CASSYSTGFY.

The V gene is TRBV10-3, the J gene TRBJ1-1; D unresolved. In germline, CDR1 is ENHRY, CDR2 SYGVKD. This CDR3 is built from 14 residues. Trimming cost V 3 bases and J 5 bases, with 13 bases left between them. The CDR3 bases are TGTGCCATCAGTGATCAACTGGGAGGAACTGAAGCTTTCTTT. Its protein product is CAISDQLGGTEAFF.

The table lists this clonotype with many counts. The V gene is TRBV5-1, the J gene TRBJ1-2; 8 nucleotides agree with TRBD1. This CDR3 contains 14 residues. Germline V gene sequence: CDR1 SGHRS, CDR2 YFSETQ. V gave up 9 bases and J gave up 0 bases; unmatched junction bases: 7. The CDR3 DNA follows: TGCGCCACGGGGGGGACAGGATCTAACTATGGCTACACCTTC. Its translation is CATGGTGSNYGYTF.

V usage is TRBV29-1 and J usage is TRBJ2-5, with 8 nucleotides matching TRBD1. V shed 7 bases, J shed 2 bases, and the junction held 3 bases outside the gene matches. The CDR3 is 12 residues long. Looked up from germline, CDR1 is SQVTM and CDR2 is ANQGSEA. The CDR3, as DNA: TGCAGCGGAAACAGGGGGCAAGAGACCCAGTACTTC. It encodes CSGNRGQETQYF.

J is TRBJ1-5 and V is TRBV10-3; D remains ambiguous. Germline-derived CDR1 and CDR2 are ENHRY and SYGVKD. The CDR3 runs 13 residues. With 5 bases removed from V and 4 bases from J, the gap between germline ends came to 9 bases. In DNA form, the CDR3 reads TGTGCCATCAGTAAGATTGGGAATCAGCCCCAGCATTTT. Translated, it gives CAISKIGNQPQHF.

V gene TRBV7-3 combines with J gene TRBJ2-5, with unresolved D. V dropped 1 base and J dropped 5 bases, with 20 bases sitting between them. Germline CDR1 and CDR2: SGHTA and FQGTGA. The CDR3 covers 17 residues. The CDR3 reads CASSLRIGSLGVETQYF. The CDR3 DNA reads TGTGCCAGCAGCTTAAGGATAGGCAGTCTCGGAGTGGAGACCCAGTACTTC.

V gene TRBV27 combines with J gene TRBJ1-1; D is uncertain. The germline gives CDR1 MNHEY, CDR2 SMNVEV (reference sequence). The CDR3 is made up of 12 amino acids. The ends were cut back, 4 bases at V and 11 bases at J, with 14 bases in the middle. CDR3 sequence (DNA): TGTGCCAGCAGTTCTGACCACCAGGCGGCTTTCTTT. It translates to CASSSDHQAAFF.

About this clonotype itself: A much larger clone differs from this one at a single base, so this may be a read error. CDR3 residues: CSASYGSGNEHYF. The CDR3 DNA follows: TGCAGTGCTAGTTACGGGTCCGGGAACGAGCACTACTTC. The chain carries TRBV20-1 and TRBJ2-7; possibly TRBD2 for D (5 bases). The CDR3 has 13 amino acids. The germline V gene encodes CDR1 DFQATT and CDR2 SNEGSKA (reference sequence).

The chain combines TRBV10-3 with TRBJ1-4; unclear D gene. The V and J ends lost 2 bases and 0 bases respectively, with 7 bases between them. Germline V gene lookup returns CDR1 ENHRY and CDR2 SYGVKD. CDR3 length: 15 amino acids. The CDR3 region is CAISERTPTNEKLFF. The CDR3 bases are TGTGCCATCAGTGAGAGGACTCCAACTAATGAAAAACTGTTTTTT.

On this clonotype: The conserved phenylalanine or tryptophan normally closing the CDR3 is absent here, so this likely arose from a read error. Because the CDR3's place on the DNA is in doubt, the DNA is left out and the CDR3 is given as listed by TCRdb. This chain joins TRBV9 and TRBJ1-4; TRBD1 reflects the table's D call only, with no check against the DNA. The CDR3 is 8 amino acids in total, end residues counted. Germline assignment: CDR1 SGDLS and CDR2 YYNGEE. This CDR3 reads CASSVARA.

This clonotype was detected only once. The V gene is TRBV20-1, the J gene TRBJ2-2; 10 bases agree with TRBD2. Germline assignment: CDR1 DFQATT and CDR2 SNEGSKA (reference sequence). V was pared by 5 bases and J by 8 bases, with 5 bases of the junction left unmatched. There are 13 residues in the CDR3. The CDR3: CSAEPGLAGELFF. The DNA of the CDR3 is TGCAGTGCTGAACCGGGACTAGCGGGGGAGCTGTTTTTT.

This clonotype was seen ten or more times. This chain connects TRBV20-1 to TRBJ1-6; D not resolved. V dropped 3 bases and J dropped 7 bases, with 7 bases sitting between them. Germline-derived CDR1 and CDR2 are DFQATT and SNEGSKA (reference sequence). The CDR3 is 12 residues long. Written as DNA, the CDR3 is TGCAGTGCTAGGCAGGAAAATTCACCCCTCCACTTT. This gives the protein CSARQENSPLHF.

This clonotype is a singleton in its sample. At one of its ends the junction is not consistent with the germline gene, which may arise from a read error. The rearrangement joins TRBV7-2 to TRBJ2-5; TRBD1 aligns across 8 bases. The CDR3 has 14 residues. Germline CDR1 SGHTA, CDR2 FQGNSA. CDR3 coding DNA: TGTGCCGGCAGCTGGGCGACAGGGGAAGAGACCCAGTACTTC. This sequence encodes CAGSWATGEETQYF. The full variable domain, rest sourced from reference TRBV7-2 and TRBJ2-5, is GAGVSQSPSNKVTEKGKDVELRCDPISGHTALYWYRQSLGQGLEFLIYFQGNSAPDKSGLPSDRFSAERTGGSVSTLTIQRTQQEDSAVYLCAGSWATGEETQYFGPGTRLLVL.

This clonotype was recorded many times. The gene calls are TRBV9 and TRBJ2-2; D gene unclear. V lost 4 bases and J 6 bases, leaving 7 bases between the germline ends. This CDR3 has 12 amino acids. CDR1 is SGDLS, CDR2 YYNGEE, per germline. This CDR3 is CASSRSPGELFF. CDR3 sequence (DNA): TGTGCCAGCAGCAGGAGTCCCGGGGAGCTGTTTTTT. Full variable domain (outside the CDR3, taken from reference TRBV9 and TRBJ2-2): DSGVTQTPKHLITATGQRVTLRCSPRSGDLSVYWYQQSLDQGLQFLIQYYNGEERAKGNILERFSAQQFPDLHSELNLSSLELGDSALYFCASSRSPGELFFGEGSRLTVL.

CDR3 nucleotides: TGCGCCAGCAGTGAGCATGGGACCACCGGGGAGCTGTTTTTT. It yields the protein CASSEHGTTGELFF. The chain is built from TRBV10-2 and TRBJ2-2; tentatively, D is TRBD1 or TRBD2 (5 bases each). Trimming shortened V by 2 bases and J by 4 bases, and 8 bases separated the two germline ends. The CDR3 length is 14 residues. Germline CDR1 and CDR2: WSHSY and SAAADI.

The chain links TRBV5-1 to TRBJ2-1, with 11 positions matching TRBD2. The germline V gene has CDR1 SGHRS and CDR2 YFSETQ. This CDR3 is 14 amino acids long. V dropped 7 bases and J dropped 8; count of bases not matched to a gene: 8. The CDR3: CASHTSGSRHEQFF. The CDR3 bases are TGCGCCAGCCATACTAGCGGGAGTCGACATGAGCAGTTCTTC.

Concerning this clonotype itself: A junction end diverges from the germline sequence, so it may reflect a read error. The chain couples TRBV10-3 to TRBJ2-7; maybe TRBD1 (6 bases). The CDR3 loop spans 15 amino acids. Germline CDR1 ENHRY, CDR2 SYGVKD. The CDR3 sequence is CASSLSTGEYYEQYF. DNA for the CDR3: TGTGCCAGCAGTTTATCGACAGGTGAATATTACGAGCAGTACTTC.

This clonotype was seen a handful of times. The chain uses TRBV12-3 or TRBV12-4 and TRBJ1-2; no firm D call. The CDR3 is 13 residues long. V shed 5 bases and J shed 8 bases, with 15 bases lying between them. The CDR3 reads CASSPLSPDGYTF. For the CDR3, the DNA is TGTGCCAGCAGTCCGCTAAGTCCGGACGGCTACACCTTC.